These T cell receptor beta chains were read from a single sample in a study of long-term antiretroviral therapy in people with HIV. Clones were sequenced by immunoSEQ multiplex PCR, and TCRdb holds only the in-frame ones, with some missing. The sample has roughly 25,000 clones, around three quarters seen once; the top ten hold 11%. Source: unsorted PBMCs, taken 2.1 years after starting antiretroviral therapy. The receptor source for this set is a man aged 30 to 39 with HIV. Each CDR3 is given with its conserved first and last residue. A D gene is named only where the DNA matches it firmly. Only part of the rows carry a size: once, few, many, or a class if the clone is expanded.

-	TRBJ1-1	-	TRBV10-2	CASSVLVNTEAFF	TGCGCCAGCAGTGTGCTGGTGAACACTGAAGCTTTCTTT
-	TRBJ1-1	-	TRBV6-5	CASSYIGSATEAFF	TGTGCCAGCAGTTACATAGGAAGCGCTACTGAAGCTTTCTTT
-	TRBJ2-7	-	TRBV9	CASSVATSGYEQYF	TGTGCCAGCAGCGTCGCTACATCAGGTTACGAGCAGTACTTC
-	TRBJ2-1	once	TRBV5-5	CASSLDGLYNEQFF	TGTGCCAGCAGCTTGGACGGACTCTACAATGAGCAGTTCTTC
-	TRBJ1-1	medium-sized	TRBV7-9	CASSSLNRGTEAFF	TGTGCCAGCAGCTCACTCAATCGGGGGACTGAAGCTTTCTTT
-	TRBJ1-2	-	TRBV10-3	CAISGGVKGGYYGYTF	TGTGCCATCAGTGGGGGCGTCAAGGGGGGTTACTATGGCTACACCTTC
-	TRBJ2-2	-	TRBV30	CAWSEDTGELFF	TGTGCCTGGAGTGAGGACACCGGGGAGCTGTTTTTT
-	TRBJ1-4	-	TRBV19	CASRRGQATNNEKLFF	TGTGCCAGTAGGCGGGGCCAGGCCACTAATAATGAAAAACTGTTTTTT
-	TRBJ2-7	-	TRBV15	CATSRGRTYEQYF	TGTGCCACCAGCAGAGGACGGACCTACGAGCAGTACTTC
TRBD1	TRBJ2-7	-	TRBV4-2	CASSQDGTGRPYEQYF	TGTGCCAGCAGCCAAGACGGGACAGGGCGACCCTACGAGCAGTACTTC
TRBD1	TRBJ2-6	-	TRBV6-4	CASSDSKTGPSGANVLTF	TGTGCCAGCAGTGACTCGAAGACAGGGCCCTCTGGGGCCAACGTCCTGACTTTC